This T cell receptor (beta chain) originates from a study of vaccination and CD4 T cells after COVID-19. The germline CDR1 and CDR2 sequences are ENHRY and SYGVKD. This CDR3 is built from 16 residues. Trimming took 8 bases from V and 0 from J; bases not matched to a gene: 13. Treatment here: roughly nine-day PBMC culture with coronavirus spike peptide pools or control peptides (ViraFEST assay). Cultured CD4+ T cells had their DNA profiled by the Oncomine TCR Beta short-read assay. TCRdb re-called the PCR reads through MiXCR, storing one row per CDR3 protein. The repertoire includes 8,000 or so distinct CDR3 sequences, approximately 22% of them detected once, and roughly 21% sits in the top ten. Regarding the study as a whole: Nearly all convalescent vaccine-specific clones, 304 of 307, recognized only SARS-CoV-2 spike.

To note about this clonotype: The antigen remains unidentified.

This specimen consisted of CD4+ T cells from blood, cultured in vitro, obtained after SARS-CoV-2 vaccination. The gene calls are TRBV10-3 and TRBJ2-7; 7 bases fit TRBD1. The origin of this receptor is a human donor who had recovered from COVID-19. The CDR3 DNA follows: TGTGCCATCGGCTCTGTCGACAGGGCCACCTCCTACGAGCAGTACTTC. It codes for CAIGSVDRATSYEQYF.